This T cell receptor (beta chain) came from a study of cytomegalovirus exposure and HLA in healthy donors. Study results and limitations: Specific recognition of CMV antigens was confirmed in vitro for three chains (all CMV-associated).

This clone came up once. Its antigen is not identified. The method was immunoSEQ multiplex PCR; TCRdb's version includes in-frame clones alone and lacks a portion of them. Among around 260,000 clones listed, about 90% were seen once. V was pared by 3 bases and J by 8 bases, with 9 bases of the junction left unmatched. There are 16 residues in the CDR3. The germline CDR1 and CDR2 sequences are LGHNT and FRNRAP. Separation from the roughly 690-subject first cohort characterized the roughly 110-subject validation cohort, to which the donors belonged. The receptor comes from a woman aged 30 to 39 in good health and CMV-seronegative. Sequencing was performed on PBMCs. This rearrangement joins TRBV12-5 to TRBJ2-1, with 11 bases matching TRBD1. The CDR3 sequence is CASGFQLGTGGHEQFF. For the CDR3, the DNA is TGTGCTAGTGGTTTTCAGCTCGGGACAGGGGGACATGAGCAGTTCTTC.